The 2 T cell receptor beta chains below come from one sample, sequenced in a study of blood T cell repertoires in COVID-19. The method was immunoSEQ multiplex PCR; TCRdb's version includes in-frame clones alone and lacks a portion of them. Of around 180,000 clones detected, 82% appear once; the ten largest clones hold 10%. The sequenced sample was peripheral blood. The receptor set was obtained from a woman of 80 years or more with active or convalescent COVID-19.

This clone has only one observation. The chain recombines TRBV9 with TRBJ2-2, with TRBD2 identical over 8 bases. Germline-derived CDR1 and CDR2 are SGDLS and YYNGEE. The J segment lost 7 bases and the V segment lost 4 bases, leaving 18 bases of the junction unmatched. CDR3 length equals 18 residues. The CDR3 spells CASSPRHPPSGRGGELFF. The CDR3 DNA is TGTGCCAGCAGCCCCAGACACCCGCCTAGCGGGCGGGGCGGGGAGCTGTTTTTT.

Written as DNA, the CDR3 is TGCAGCGTTGGGGTGACTAGCGGAGGGGACAATGAGCAGTTCTTC. It codes for CSVGVTSGGDNEQFF. The chain joins TRBV29-1 to TRBJ2-1, with 9 bases matching TRBD2. The V gene end was trimmed by 4 bases and the J gene end by 5 bases; junction bases not matched to a gene: 9. Germline-derived CDR1 and CDR2 are SQVTM and ANQGSEA. The CDR3 contains 15 residues.